The entry below gives a single TCR beta chain sequence along with its context. This clonotype appeared once. This clone's antigen is unknown. The sample holds no much larger clone one base away, and base qualities are not on file. The data originate from a study of blood T cells in healthy people across ages (dated by TCRdb to between 2014 and 2016). Study-level background: Template switching captured roughly one uniquely barcoded TCR beta cDNA molecule per two T cells in model experiments. Donors were grouped into four age groups: young (average roughly 17 years), middle-aged (around 39), aged (around 66) and long-lived (around 80). The study measured age-related changes in TCR beta repertoire diversity using deep sequencing normalized with unique cDNA molecular identifiers. The study analyzed two additional independent replicas of 1 million unique cDNA reads from the same blood draw for two donors, one aged 18 to 30 and one aged 80 or older. Donors of different ages were randomly distributed across sequencing lanes to avoid experimental bias. What the authors observed across the whole study: Bulk unsorted PBMC profiling prevented conclusive comparison of naive and antigen-experienced compartments. Observed TCR beta diversity per million T cells fell roughly linearly with age, and a significant reduction was already apparent by age roughly 40. Compared with the aged group, the long-lived group had more naive CD4+ T cells, fewer expanded clones and increased TCR diversity, a pattern suggesting age selection. There was a strong correlation between observed TCR beta diversity and the percentage of naive T cells measured by flow cytometry. Estimates of total diversity based on one million sequenced T cells were considered lower bounds and underestimates. Donor CMV infection status was unknown, potentially confounding age-related changes in expanded clonotypes.

Systemically healthy Caucasian individuals from Russia, 39 in total and aged about 6 to 100 years, were included as donors. Approximately 9 milliliters of peripheral blood were collected from each donor into EDTA-treated Vacutainer tubes. Ficoll-Paque density-gradient centrifugation was used to isolate PBMCs, with at least 6.5 million per sample. Total RNA, at least 6 micrograms per sample, was extracted from PBMCs with Trizol reagent. The percentages of naive CD45RAhigh/CD27high T cells were determined by flow cytometry on a PBMC aliquot from every donor. Spanning cysteine to phenylalanine, the CDR3 consists of 15 amino acids. The read is trimmed to its CDR3 DNA, 45 bases read in frame from base 1. Cut back by 0 bases and 0 bases, the V and J ends lie 8 bases apart. The germline V gene supplies CDR1 ENHRY and CDR2 SYGVKD. The library was produced with 5' RACE. Sequencing instrument: Illumina HiSeq 2500. A second PCR of roughly 6 to 11 cycles was run with a J-beta primer mix and a sample-barcoded 5' primer. A unique molecular identifier was introduced onto each TCR beta cDNA molecule by a template-switch 5' adaptor carrying 12 random nucleotides. At least 2.5 million CDR3-containing paired-end reads were obtained from each sample. The Mint cDNA synthesis kit, primed by a TRBC-specific oligonucleotide, was used to synthesize first-strand cDNA from all RNA. After uracil-DNA glycosylase treatment, a first 18-cycle PCR used universal primers M1SS and BC2_uni_R on all cDNA. The study's processing was this. For normalization, 1 million high-quality reads, each with a distinct molecular identifier, were randomly selected from each sample. Instead of being binned into consensus sequences, reads that shared molecular identifiers were thrown out. MiTCR, run with a Q25 quality threshold and the strictest error-elimination algorithm, handled CDR3 identification, clonotype clustering and error correction. A nonparametric unseen species model with Euler transformation was used to estimate a lower bound on total TCR beta diversity. TCRdb reran the public reads through fastp at Q25 and MiXCR, keeping productive beta chains. Under each unique CDR3 protein, matching rows form one entry showing the most common genes and DNA. Here the V and J calls rest on TCRdb's processing, not on the authors' analysis. Present in this sample are 1.4 million or so distinct CDR3 sequences, less than 45% of which were seen just once. The top ten clonotypes cover less than 5% of the sample.

Rearrangement joined TRBV10-3 to TRBJ1-1; the D gene assignment is ambiguous. The TCR sequence derives from a woman younger than 35 in good health. Sequences were obtained from blood. The encoded CDR3 is CAISESGGLNTEAFF. The DNA is as follows: TGTGCCATCAGTGAGTCGGGTGGACTGAACACTGAAGCTTTCTTT.